This is a list of T cell receptor beta chains from one sample in a study of shared T cell receptors in the human thymus. Data came from immunoSEQ multiplex PCR; TCRdb stores just in-frame clones and leaves some out. The table lists roughly 560,000 clones, around 78% of them singletons. Separately, the same data were catalogued under a study of human thymus T cells.

The sequenced sample consisted of thymocytes. The origin of the receptors is a boy younger than two with a congenital heart defect. Both conserved end residues are part of each CDR3.

>TRBV19|TRBJ2-1
CASSRGTGAYNEQFF
>TRBV30|TRBJ1-5
CACSETGLDQPQHF
>TRBV19|TRBJ2-1
CASSTGLGPQGEQFF
>TRBV5-1|TRBJ1-2
CASSLGRPARDYGYTF
>TRBV9|TRBJ1-1
CASSVGGGGLNTEAFF
>TRBV30|TRBJ1-5
CAWSRDRDNQPQHF
>TRBV11-2|TRBJ1-2
CASSLPNTGLYGYTF
>TRBV5-8|TRBJ1-2
CASSLDLPNSGYTF
>TRBV4-3|TRBJ1-2
CASSPPGGLNYGYTF
>TRBV9|TRBJ2-7
CASSLIAGAEEQYF
>TRBV19|TRBJ2-7
CASSIDVTLPSYEQYF
>TRBV28|TRBJ2-7
CASRAGNTLYEQYF
>TRBV7-2|TRBJ2-1
CASIRQGTYNEQFF
>TRBV27|TRBJ2-1
CASRELAGGDDEQFF
>TRBV30|TRBJ2-2
CAWRTQGNTGELFF
>TRBV29-1|TRBJ2-3
CSVGTRGSRYF
>TRBV30|TRBJ2-1
CAWTPNSGTSGRGFPYNEQFF
>TRBV6-1|TRBJ2-7
CASRGATYEQYF
>TRBV7-7|TRBJ2-5
CELLGGLQETQYF
>TRBV28|TRBJ2-7
CASSLTGQAYEQYF
>TRBV6-5|TRBJ2-7
CASRTTQGGSYEQYF
>TRBV28|TRBJ1-2
CASSLRAQGAPSYGYTF
>TRBV30|.
CAWMRTASYEQYF
>TRBV27|TRBJ1-2
CASSRTGQGNYGYTF